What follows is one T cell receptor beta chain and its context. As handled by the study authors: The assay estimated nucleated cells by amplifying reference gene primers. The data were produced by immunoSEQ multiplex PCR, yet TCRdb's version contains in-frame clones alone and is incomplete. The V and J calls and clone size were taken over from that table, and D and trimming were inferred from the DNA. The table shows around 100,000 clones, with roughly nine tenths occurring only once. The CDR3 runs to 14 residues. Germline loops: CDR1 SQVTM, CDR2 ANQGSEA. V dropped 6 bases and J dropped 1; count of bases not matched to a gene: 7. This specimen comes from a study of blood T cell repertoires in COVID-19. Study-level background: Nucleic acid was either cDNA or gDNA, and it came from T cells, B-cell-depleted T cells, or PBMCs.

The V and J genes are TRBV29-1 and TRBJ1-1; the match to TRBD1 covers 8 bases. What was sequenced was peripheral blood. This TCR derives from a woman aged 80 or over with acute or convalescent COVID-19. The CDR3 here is CSVQSDRANTEAFF. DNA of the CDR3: TGCAGCGTCCAATCGGACAGGGCGAACACTGAAGCTTTCTTT.